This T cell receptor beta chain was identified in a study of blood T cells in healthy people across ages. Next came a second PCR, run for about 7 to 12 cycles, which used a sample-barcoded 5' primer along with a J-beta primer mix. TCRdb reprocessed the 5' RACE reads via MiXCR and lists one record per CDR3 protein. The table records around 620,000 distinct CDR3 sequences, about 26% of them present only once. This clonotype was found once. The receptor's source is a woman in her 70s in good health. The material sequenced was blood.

CDR3 sequence reads: CASSQSTGAYQPQHF. CDR3 DNA sequence: TGTGCCAGCAGCCAGAGTACCGGGGCTTATCAGCCCCAGCATTTT. J is TRBJ1-5 and V is TRBV4-2; the D gene is possibly TRBD1 (5 bases). Germline CDR1 LGHNA, CDR2 YNFKEQ. The V end lost 3 bases, the J end lost 5 bases, and 14 bases lay between the germline ends. The CDR3 is made up of 15 amino acids.